This passage covers 32 T cell receptor beta chains from one sample sequenced in a study of response to subunit inactivated influenza vaccine. Using its own MiXCR run on the RT-PCR reads, TCRdb lists one record per CDR3 protein. The data show hundreds of thousands of distinct CDR3 sequences, with 18% seen just once and under 13% held by the top ten. The sample was PBMCs from blood, taken approximately 5 days after vaccination. The receptor source for this set is a man aged 45-65 years who received an inactivated influenza vaccine.

This clonotype was seen more than once but under ten times. This chain links TRBV4-1 with TRBJ1-4; tentatively, D is TRBD1 (6 bases). Germline lookup yields CDR1 MGHRA and CDR2 YSYEKL. The CDR3 is made up of 16 amino acids. Trimming took 0 bases from V and 6 from J, leaving 14 bases between them. The CDR3 DNA is TGCGCCAGCAGCCAAGAAGCCCGGACAGCTTATGAAAAACTGTTTTTT. This gives the protein CASSQEARTAYEKLFF.

This clonotype was seen a few times. The J gene is TRBJ2-1, the V gene TRBV6-6; TRBD2 is a possible D gene (6 bases). V shed 6 bases and J shed 3 bases, with 9 bases lying between them. Germline values: CDR1 MNHNY, CDR2 SVGAGI (reference sequence). The CDR3 sequence is 13 residues long. Here the CDR3 reads CASRRRDYNEQFF. For the CDR3, the DNA is TGTGCCAGCAGGAGGAGGGACTACAATGAGCAGTTCTTC.

The chain combines TRBV5-1 with TRBJ2-7; TRBD1 agrees at 7 bases. The V and J ends lost 7 bases and 3 bases, in that order; junction bases with no gene match: 10. The CDR3 has 14 residues. Germline V gives CDR1 SGHRS, CDR2 YFSETQ. This CDR3 is CASWQGDSYYEQYF. DNA for the CDR3: TGCGCCAGCTGGCAGGGGGATTCCTACTACGAGCAGTACTTC.

V is TRBV7-9 and J is TRBJ1-2; TRBD1 matches at 9 bases. The CDR3 length is 17 residues. Per the germline V gene, CDR1 is SEHNR and CDR2 is FQNEAQ (reference sequence). The V and J ends lost 4 bases and 0 bases, in that order; junction bases with no gene match: 9. The DNA for the CDR3 is TGTGCCAGCAGCTCGAACAGGGGGCAACGGGCTAACTATGGCTACACCTTC. Its translation is CASSSNRGQRANYGYTF.

J is TRBJ1-6 and V is TRBV6-5, with unresolved D. The CDR3 spans 15 residues. Germline CDR1 reads MNHEY; CDR2 reads SVGAGI. Trimming pared 1 base from V and 10 bases from J, leaving 14 bases between. Written as DNA, the CDR3 is TGTGCCAGCAGTTACTTGGGCAGTGGGCCCTCACCCCTCCACTTT. It specifies CASSYLGSGPSPLHF.

This clonotype has more than one count but fewer than ten. V is TRBV29-1 and J is TRBJ2-3, with a possible D match to TRBD2 (5 bases). Per the germline V gene, CDR1 is SQVTM and CDR2 is ANQGSEA. This CDR3 has 14 amino acids. V lost 0 bases and J 3 bases, leaving 10 bases between the germline ends. Here the CDR3 DNA reads TGCAGCGTTGAAGACGGGGTCTTGACAGATACGCAGTATTTT. It yields the protein CSVEDGVLTDTQYF.

This clonotype turned up a few times. The chain is built from TRBV29-1 and TRBJ2-7, with D tentatively TRBD1 or TRBD2 (6 bases each). Germline CDR1 and CDR2: SQVTM and ANQGSEA. Trimming shortened V by 4 bases and J by 2 bases, and 12 bases separated the two germline ends. The CDR3 is 13 amino acids. CDR3 amino acids: CSVVLGGAYEQYF. CDR3 in DNA: TGCAGCGTTGTATTGGGGGGCGCCTACGAGCAGTACTTC.

This clonotype came up many times. The chain couples TRBV20-1 to TRBJ2-7; D not resolved. The CDR3 is 10 amino acids. Germline V lookup: CDR1 DFQATT, CDR2 SNEGSKA (reference sequence). Written as DNA, the CDR3 is TGCAGCGCGTTAAAAATGGAGCAGTACTTC. Translated, it gives CSALKMEQYF.

In this sample, this clonotype turned up many times. In DNA form, the CDR3 reads TGTGCCAGCAGTTTAGTGGTGACATCCGGGACAGATACGCAGTATTTT. Its protein product is CASSLVVTSGTDTQYF. The chain carries TRBV12-3 or TRBV12-4 and TRBJ2-3, with no clear D. The ends were cut back, 1 base at V and 3 bases at J, with 14 bases in the middle. This CDR3 comprises 16 residues.

J is TRBJ2-3 and V is TRBV28, with 9 bases aligning to TRBD2. The CDR3 totals 14 residues. Trimming removed 6 bases from V and 5 bases from J; junction bases left unmatched: 6. Germline-derived CDR1 and CDR2 are MDHEN and SYDVKM. CDR3 sequence: CASRPGLAGDTQYF. CDR3 DNA sequence: TGTGCCAGCAGGCCGGGACTAGCAGGAGATACGCAGTATTTT.

The V gene is TRBV10-2, the J gene TRBJ2-1; 10 bases map to TRBD2. Trimming cost V 6 bases and J 10 bases; bases outside gene matches: 12. The germline CDR1 and CDR2 sequences are WSHSY and SAAADI. CDR3 length: 15 residues. The CDR3 nucleotides are TGCGCCAGCAGGGAACTAGCGGGGACCTTGGGCGAGCAGTTCTTC. It yields the protein CASRELAGTLGEQFF.

This clonotype has a handful of counts. The rearrangement joins TRBV25-1 to TRBJ1-5; D is perhaps TRBD1 (6 bases). V shed 3 bases and J shed 2 bases, with 8 bases lying between them. Per germline, CDR1 MGHDK and CDR2 SYGVNS. There are 14 residues in the CDR3. The CDR3 loop reads CASSDRQGNQPQHF. In DNA, the CDR3 is TGTGCCAGCAGTGATCGACAGGGCAATCAGCCCCAGCATTTT.

V gene TRBV27 combines with J gene TRBJ2-5; D is ambiguous. CDR1 and CDR2 from the germline V gene are MNHEY and SMNVEV (reference sequence). Between the trimmed V and J ends, which lost 5 bases and 0 bases, there was a span of 7 bases. CDR3 size: 13 residues. As DNA, the CDR3 is TGTGCCAGCAGTCCCCATGACCAAGAGACCCAGTACTTC. This translates into CASSPHDQETQYF.

The table lists this clonotype with a few counts. The chain employs TRBV29-1 and TRBJ2-3, with 7 bases that match TRBD2. The CDR3 extends over 14 amino acids. The V segment lost 2 bases and the J segment 5 bases; nucleotides outside the gene matches: 7. Germline V gives CDR1 SQVTM, CDR2 ANQGSEA. CDR3 nucleotide sequence: TGCAGCGTTGAACGAGTACTAGCGTTAGATACGCAGTATTTT. Its translation: CSVERVLALDTQYF.

The chain couples TRBV21-1 to TRBJ2-6. TRBV21-1 is a pseudogene locus. The CDR3 has 14 residues. The CDR3 sequence: CASSTYPGANVLTF. The CDR3, as DNA: TGTGCCAGCAGTACGTATCCCGGGGCCAACGTCCTGACTTTC.

The CDR3 protein is CATKGKGDEQYF. The CDR3 nucleotides are TGTGCCACCAAGGGGAAAGGCGACGAGCAGTACTTC. This chain connects TRBV24-1 to TRBJ2-7; maybe TRBD1 (5 bases). V gave up 8 bases and J gave up 5 bases, with 12 bases separating them. Germline CDR1 and CDR2: KGHDR and SFDVKD. The CDR3 length is 12 residues.

This clonotype came up once. The chain has TRBV6-6 and TRBJ1-2; D possibly corresponds to TRBD1 (5 bases). This CDR3 has 13 residues. The V gene's germline CDR1 is MNHNY and CDR2 SVGAGI (reference sequence). Trimming shortened V by 8 bases and J by 6 bases, and 16 bases separated the two germline ends. Here the CDR3 reads CASATRGANGYTF. The CDR3 bases are TGTGCCAGCGCTACACGGGGCGCGAATGGCTACACCTTC.

Written as DNA, the CDR3 is TGTGCCAGCAGTCATCCGGGGGGGCCTGAAGCTTTCTTT. Translation: CASSHPGGPEAFF. This sequence joins TRBV12-3 or TRBV12-4 and TRBJ1-1; a possible D gene is TRBD1 (6 bases). This CDR3 has 13 residues. With 5 bases removed from V and 6 bases from J, the gap between germline ends came to 13 bases.

This clonotype has at least ten counts. CDR3 region: CASSLGDFWQGTDTQYF. CDR3 DNA: TGTGCCAGCAGTTTAGGGGACTTCTGGCAGGGCACAGATACGCAGTATTTT. The chain employs TRBV27 and TRBJ2-3, with D maybe TRBD2 (6 bases). Germline V gene sequence: CDR1 MNHEY, CDR2 SMNVEV (reference sequence). This CDR3 spans 17 amino acids. The V and J ends lost 2 bases and 1 base respectively, with 16 bases between them.

The chain uses TRBV7-2 and TRBJ2-7; 11 bases are a match to TRBD2. V dropped 1 base and J dropped 6; count of bases not matched to a gene: 8. The CDR3 loop spans 16 amino acids. Germline CDR1 and CDR2: SGHTA and FQGNSA. The CDR3 here is CASSLDALAGVSEQYF. The CDR3 DNA follows: TGTGCCAGCAGCTTAGACGCACTAGCGGGAGTATCCGAGCAGTACTTC.

This clonotype was counted a single time. The rearrangement uses TRBV20-1 and TRBJ2-1; D gene uncertain. Per germline, CDR1 DFQATT and CDR2 SNEGSKA (reference sequence). With 3 bases removed from V and 6 bases from J, the gap between germline ends came to 9 bases. The CDR3 runs to 12 residues. The CDR3 spells CSASRSVNEQFF. In DNA form, the CDR3 reads TGCAGTGCTAGTCGGTCGGTCAATGAGCAGTTCTTC.

The chain uses TRBV11-2 and TRBJ2-7, with 7 positions matching TRBD1. J gave up 5 bases and V 2 bases, and 3 bases lay outside the gene matches. CDR1 is SGHAT and CDR2 is FQNNGV in the germline V gene. The CDR3 consists of 13 residues. DNA for the CDR3: TGTGCCAGCAGCTTACACAGGGGCGACGAGCAGTACTTC. Translation: CASSLHRGDEQYF.

As DNA, the CDR3 is TGTGCCAGCAGGGGCGCAGGGGGCTCTCAGCCCCAGCATTTT. It yields the protein CASRGAGGSQPQHF. The chain couples TRBV12-3 or TRBV12-4 to TRBJ1-5; TRBD1 agrees at 8 bases. This CDR3 has 14 amino acids. The V segment lost 6 bases and the J segment 6 bases; nucleotides outside the gene matches: 7.

The gene calls are TRBV5-1 and TRBJ2-2; D gene uncertain. Germline V CDR1 and CDR2: SGHRS, YFSETQ. V gave up 4 bases and J gave up 6 bases, with 10 bases separating them. The CDR3 totals 13 residues. CDR3 sequence reads: CASSQQDPGELFF. The CDR3 DNA follows: TGCGCCAGCAGCCAACAAGATCCCGGGGAGCTGTTTTTT.

The rearrangement joins TRBV20-1 to TRBJ2-1, with 10 bases matching TRBD2. The CDR3 runs 15 residues. Trimming took 3 bases from V and 2 from J; bases not matched to a gene: 4. Germline lookup yields CDR1 DFQATT and CDR2 SNEGSKA (reference sequence). The CDR3 DNA is TGCAGTGCTAGCAGAGGACTAGCGGCCTACAATGAGCAGTTCTTC. Protein sequence: CSASRGLAAYNEQFF.

This clonotype was observed many times. The chain links TRBV10-3 to TRBJ2-1; D not resolved. The CDR3 sequence is 15 residues long. The germline V gene encodes CDR1 ENHRY and CDR2 SYGVKD. V was clipped by 4 bases and J by 2 bases, with 12 bases between them. The chain's CDR3 is CAISVWGETYNEQFF. Here the CDR3 DNA reads TGTGCCATCAGTGTTTGGGGTGAAACCTACAATGAGCAGTTCTTC.

This rearrangement joins TRBV27 to TRBJ2-7, with TRBD1 as a possible D gene (5 bases). Trimming took off 8 bases at V and 1 base at J, with 12 bases between the two ends. The germline V gene encodes CDR1 MNHEY and CDR2 SMNVEV (reference sequence). CDR3 length equals 13 residues. CDR3 sequence: CASGRAPSYEQYF. The CDR3 DNA sequence: TGTGCCAGCGGCAGGGCTCCGTCCTACGAGCAGTACTTC.

Ten or more counts support this clonotype. The genes are TRBV5-1 and TRBJ2-7; a weak D match, TRBD2 (5 bases). V gave up 0 bases and J gave up 4 bases, with 5 bases separating them. Per germline, CDR1 SGHRS and CDR2 YFSETQ. The CDR3 is 12 amino acids. This chain's CDR3 is CASSLERYEQYF. Written as DNA, the CDR3 is TGCGCCAGCAGCTTGGAGCGGTACGAGCAGTACTTC. Complete variable domain (other parts from reference TRBV5-1 and TRBJ2-7): KAGVTQTPRYLIKTRGQQVTLSCSPISGHRSVSWYQQTPGQGLQFLFEYFSETQRNKGNFPGRFSGRQFSNSRSEMNVSTLELGDSALYLCASSLERYEQYFGPGTRLTVT.

The J gene is TRBJ1-6, the V gene TRBV12-3 or TRBV12-4; the D is unclear. This CDR3 contains 14 residues. With 3 bases removed from V and 7 bases from J, the gap between germline ends came to 10 bases. The CDR3 is CASSFRGRNSPLHF. CDR3 DNA sequence: TGTGCCAGCAGTTTTCGGGGAAGGAATTCACCCCTCCACTTT.

This clonotype was detected only a few times. This sequence joins TRBV5-1 and TRBJ2-5; 13 bases line up with TRBD2. The CDR3 consists of 16 residues. J lost 2 bases, V lost 3 bases, and 4 bases had no gene match. CDR1 and CDR2 from the germline V gene are SGHRS and YFSETQ. The DNA for the CDR3 is TGCGCCAGCAGCTCCGGGACTAGCGGGGTTCAAGAGACCCAGTACTTC. It codes for CASSSGTSGVQETQYF.

This clonotype came up a few times. The J gene is TRBJ2-2, the V gene TRBV20-1; D is uncertain. Trimming removed 3 bases at V and 0 bases at J, with 8 bases between. The germline gives CDR1 DFQATT, CDR2 SNEGSKA (reference sequence). The CDR3 is made up of 14 amino acids. CDR3 DNA sequence: TGCAGTGCTAGGTTGTTATCGAACACCGGGGAGCTGTTTTTT. Translated, it gives CSARLLSNTGELFF.

This clonotype occurred a few times. The chain uses TRBV7-9 and TRBJ2-7, with 7 nucleotides matching TRBD1. The CDR3 length is 15 residues. Germline-derived CDR1 and CDR2 are SEHNR and FQNEAQ (reference sequence). After removal of 5 bases from V and 3 bases from J, the junction contained 10 bases not matched to a gene. CDR3 coding DNA: TGTGCCAGCAGCATCGGGACAGCCGTCTTCTACGAGCAGTACTTC. This translates into CASSIGTAVFYEQYF.